What follows are 15 T cell receptor beta chains derived from one specimen sequenced in a study of T-cell memory formation after mild COVID-19. From the 5' RACE reads, TCRdb called clonotypes with MiXCR, one entry per CDR3 protein. This sample has 200,000 or so distinct CDR3 sequences; around 18% occur once, and the top ten carry roughly 2.4%. Sequenced sample: PBMCs or a T cell subset sorted from them (not recorded which). Receptors originate from an adult woman who had mild COVID-19 (a few samples of this study predate the infection). Cell type and time point are not known.

The gene calls are TRBV3-1 and TRBJ2-5, with 12 positions matching TRBD2. In germline, CDR1 is LGHDT, CDR2 YNNKEL (reference sequence). This CDR3 has 16 amino acids. V was clipped by 4 bases and J by 1 base; unmatched bases: 4. CDR3 DNA: TGTGCCAGCAGCCTGAGACTAGCGGGGGCCCAAGAGACCCAGTACTTC. This encodes CASSLRLAGAQETQYF.

The CDR3: CAWGGGGEKLFF. The CDR3 DNA sequence: TGTGCCTGGGGTGGGGGGGGTGAAAAACTGTTTTTT. The V gene is TRBV30, the J gene TRBJ1-4; the D gene is possibly TRBD1 (5 bases). The germline gives CDR1 GTSNPN, CDR2 SVGIG (reference sequence). V dropped 5 bases and J dropped 7 bases, with 11 bases sitting between them. The CDR3 is 12 amino acids.

This clonotype occurred a few times. The rearrangement links TRBV5-1 to TRBJ1-2; D call uncertain. This CDR3 region has 14 residues. Germline CDR1 is SGHRS and CDR2 is YFSETQ. V was cut by 0 bases and J by 10 bases, with 16 bases left in between. CDR3 amino acids: CASSLAHLGIDYTF. CDR3 bases: TGCGCCAGCAGCTTGGCCCATCTCGGGATCGACTACACCTTC. Full variable domain (outside the CDR3, taken from reference TRBV5-1 and TRBJ1-2): KAGVTQTPRYLIKTRGQQVTLSCSPISGHRSVSWYQQTPGQGLQFLFEYFSETQRNKGNFPGRFSGRQFSNSRSEMNVSTLELGDSALYLCASSLAHLGIDYTFGSGTRLTVV.

This clonotype was seen a handful of times. V gene TRBV7-2 combines with J gene TRBJ1-5; D possibly corresponds to TRBD1 (5 bases). CDR3 length: 14 amino acids. The germline gives CDR1 SGHTA, CDR2 FQGNSA. V gave up 5 bases and J gave up 6 bases, with 14 bases separating them. The CDR3 protein is CASSPRREGQPQHF. In nucleotides, the CDR3 is TGTGCCAGCAGCCCCCGCAGGGAGGGTCAGCCCCAGCATTTT.

The chain has TRBV7-2 and TRBJ2-6; unclear D gene. CDR3 length: 18 residues. CDR1 is SGHTA and CDR2 is FQGNSA in the germline V gene. V was clipped by 4 bases and J by 0 bases, with 16 bases between them. CDR3 amino acids: CASSSRLDFSSGANVLTF. CDR3 coding DNA: TGTGCCAGCAGCTCCCGCTTAGACTTTAGCTCTGGGGCCAACGTCCTGACTTTC.

CDR3 amino acids: CASSGGTGLNTEAFF. The CDR3 DNA reads as TGTGCCAGCAGCGGAGGGACAGGATTGAACACTGAAGCTTTCTTT. The chain couples TRBV13 to TRBJ1-1, with TRBD1 matching over 8 bases. Trimming removed 5 bases from V and 0 bases from J; junction bases left unmatched: 5. The CDR3 contains 15 residues. CDR1 PRHDT and CDR2 FYEKMQ come from the germline V gene (reference sequence).

This clonotype occurred a few times. The chain recombines TRBV5-1 with TRBJ2-3, with D unresolved. V dropped 0 bases and J dropped 3 bases, with 11 bases sitting between them. Germline-derived CDR1 and CDR2 are SGHRS and YFSETQ. The CDR3 loop spans 15 amino acids. The CDR3 reads CASSLVVSNTDTQYF. The CDR3 nucleotides are TGCGCCAGCAGCTTGGTCGTCAGCAATACAGATACGCAGTATTTT.

The chain recombines TRBV30 with TRBJ2-3; weak D call: TRBD2 (5 bases). V dropped 4 bases and J dropped 2 bases, with 16 bases sitting between them. This CDR3 is 15 amino acids long. Per germline, CDR1 GTSNPN and CDR2 SVGIG (reference sequence). This chain's CDR3 is CAWTAGVLSTDTQYF. The CDR3 bases are TGTGCCTGGACCGCCGGGGTGTTGTCCACAGATACGCAGTATTTT.

The sample holds a few counts of this clonotype. The chain couples TRBV5-1 to TRBJ1-1; D is unresolved. The CDR3 length is 15 residues. Germline V gene data show CDR1 as SGHRS and CDR2 as YFSETQ. Trimming stripped 0 bases from V and 0 bases from J, with 9 bases between. Here the CDR3 DNA reads TGCGCCAGCAGCTTGGTCGGGAACATGAACACTGAAGCTTTCTTT. Translated: CASSLVGNMNTEAFF.

The chain joins TRBV27 to TRBJ1-5, with 8 bases aligning to TRBD1. Trimming at V came to 5 bases and at J to 4 bases, leaving 7 bases not matched to a gene. CDR3 length: 15 residues. Germline assignment: CDR1 MNHEY and CDR2 SMNVEV (reference sequence). CDR3 DNA: TGTGCCAGCAGTCTGGTAGGACAGGGTAATCAGCCCCAGCATTTT. Translation: CASSLVGQGNQPQHF.

The sample holds many counts of this clonotype. V and J are TRBV5-1 and TRBJ1-1; a weak D match, TRBD1 (6 bases). V lost 4 bases to trimming and J lost 4 bases, with 17 bases between them. CDR1 and CDR2 from the germline V gene are SGHRS and YFSETQ. This CDR3 is built from 15 residues. In DNA, the CDR3 is TGCGCCAGCAGCACACAGGGCCGGGGTCCCACTGAAGCTTTCTTT. Its translation is CASSTQGRGPTEAFF.

The gene calls are TRBV12-3 or TRBV12-4 and TRBJ2-1, with 7 nucleotides matching TRBD2. V was clipped by 2 bases and J by 4 bases; unmatched bases: 5. The CDR3 contains 15 residues. CDR3 residues: CASSLRRESYNEQFF. The DNA of the CDR3 is TGTGCCAGCAGTTTACGGCGGGAGAGTTACAATGAGCAGTTCTTC.

The gene calls are TRBV5-5 and TRBJ1-5, with D possibly being TRBD1 (6 bases). This CDR3 region has 16 residues. V lost 1 base to trimming and J lost 2 bases, with 13 bases between them. CDR1 is SGHKS, CDR2 YYEKEE, per germline (reference sequence). CDR3 nucleotides: TGTGCCAGCAGCTTGCGGCAGGGGCAGGGCAATCAGCCCCAGCATTTT. Amino acids: CASSLRQGQGNQPQHF.

The rearrangement joins TRBV9 to TRBJ1-1; 8 bases are a match to TRBD1. The CDR3 contains 15 residues. CDR1 and CDR2 (germline): SGDLS, YYNGEE. V lost 0 bases to trimming and J lost 0 bases; unmatched junction nucleotides: 1. The CDR3 region is CASSVGQGMNTEAFF. CDR3 coding DNA: TGTGCCAGCAGCGTAGGACAGGGGATGAACACTGAAGCTTTCTTT.

This clonotype came up a few times. The CDR3 sequence is CASSSGTGGGETQYF. The CDR3 DNA reads TGTGCCAGCAGTTCAGGGACAGGGGGCGGAGAGACCCAGTACTTC. The genes are TRBV7-6 and TRBJ2-5, with 12 bases fitting TRBD1. The germline V gene encodes CDR1 SGHVS and CDR2 FNYEAQ. There are 15 residues in the CDR3. J was trimmed by 4 bases and V by 6 bases; bases with no gene match: 6.